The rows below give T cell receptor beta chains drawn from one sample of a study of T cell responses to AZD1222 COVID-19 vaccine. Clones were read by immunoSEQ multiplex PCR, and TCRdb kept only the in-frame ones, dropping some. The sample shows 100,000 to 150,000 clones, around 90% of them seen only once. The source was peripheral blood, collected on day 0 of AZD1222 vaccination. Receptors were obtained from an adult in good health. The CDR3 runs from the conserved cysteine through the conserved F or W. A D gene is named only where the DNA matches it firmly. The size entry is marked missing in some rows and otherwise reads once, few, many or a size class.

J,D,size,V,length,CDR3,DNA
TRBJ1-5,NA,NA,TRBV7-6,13,CASSLGADQPQHF,TGTGCCAGCAGCTTAGGGGCAGATCAGCCCCAGCATTTT
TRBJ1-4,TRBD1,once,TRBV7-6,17,CASSSRGLGGTNEKLFF,TGTGCCAGCAGTTCAAGGGGGCTAGGAGGGACTAATGAAAAACTGTTTTTT
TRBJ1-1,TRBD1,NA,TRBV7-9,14,CASRRTGLNTEAFF,TGTGCCAGCAGGCGGACAGGGTTGAACACTGAAGCTTTCTTT
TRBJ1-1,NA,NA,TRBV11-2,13,CASSLSGNTEAFF,TGTGCCAGCAGCTTATCCGGAAACACTGAAGCTTTCTTT
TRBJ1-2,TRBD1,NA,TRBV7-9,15,CASSLESGGAYGYTF,TGTGCCAGCAGCTTAGAGTCAGGGGGCGCGTATGGCTACACCTTC
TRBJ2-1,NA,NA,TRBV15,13,CATSRDGQGEEFF,TGTGCCACCAGCAGAGATGGCCAGGGAGAGGAGTTCTTC
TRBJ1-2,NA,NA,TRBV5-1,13,CASSLTANYGYTF,TGCGCCAGCAGCTTGACAGCTAACTATGGCTACACCTTC
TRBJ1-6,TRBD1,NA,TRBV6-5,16,CASSSTGVNYNSPLHF,TGTGCCAGCAGTTCTACAGGGGTAAACTATAATTCACCCCTCCACTTT
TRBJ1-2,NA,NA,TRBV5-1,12,CASSLAGDGYTF,TGCGCCAGCAGCTTGGCTGGGGATGGCTACACCTTC
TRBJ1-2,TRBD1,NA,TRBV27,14,CASNLGQAVYGYTF,TGTGCCAGCAACCTGGGACAGGCGGTCTATGGCTACACCTTC
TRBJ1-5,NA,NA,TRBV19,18,CASSSGAPGSESNQPQHF,TGTGCCAGTAGTTCGGGAGCTCCCGGATCAGAAAGCAATCAGCCCCAGCATTTT
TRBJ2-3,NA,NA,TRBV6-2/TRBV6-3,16,CASSRPRETSTDTQYF,TGTGCCAGCAGTCGCCCCCGGGAAACCAGCACAGATACGCAGTATTTT
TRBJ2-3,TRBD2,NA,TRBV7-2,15,CASSSGLAGVDTQYF,TGTGCCAGCAGCTCGGGACTAGCGGGGGTAGATACGCAGTATTTT
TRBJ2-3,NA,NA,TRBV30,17,CAWNGGQTSVSTDTQYF,TGTGCCTGGAATGGGGGGCAAACTAGCGTAAGCACAGATACGCAGTATTTT
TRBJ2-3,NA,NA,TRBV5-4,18,CASTPRGSRSTSTDTQYF,TGTGCCAGCACCCCCCGGGGTTCGCGGTCGACTAGCACAGATACGCAGTATTTT
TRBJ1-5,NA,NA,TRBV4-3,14,CASSQDMKVSSQHF,TGCGCCAGCAGCCAAGATATGAAGGTATCGTCCCAGCATTTT